This section outlines one T cell receptor beta chain sequence together with its context. Its antigen is unidentified. Unique molecular identifiers tagged the TCRbeta library. TCRdb recomputed calls from the PCR reads with MiXCR, one row per CDR3 protein. The top ten clones hold over 9.5% of a sample with 250,000 to 400,000 distinct CDR3 sequences, around 25% of them seen once. In germline, CDR1 is MGHRA, CDR2 YSYEKL. Deletions cut 4 bases from V and 4 bases from J, with 17 bases between. This CDR3 has 15 residues. This sample stems from a study of T-cell reconstitution after alpha-beta-depleted transplantation in children. General study findings and limits: One year after transplant, T-cell counts and diversity came mostly from newly produced T cells. Reported findings indicate that, about two months after transplant, alpha-beta T cells came from several hundred expanded clones, which were derived from non-depleted graft cells. Where some patients showed high TCRbeta diversity at day 60, it came from recipient T cells and thymic progenitors that had survived.

This clonotype originated in a male patient younger than 18 who had a stem cell transplant for acute lymphoblastic leukemia, so the T cells may come from the graft donor. V and J are TRBV4-1 and TRBJ2-7; the D gene is possibly TRBD2 (6 bases). This sample comprised PBMCs, mostly from graft donor cells, obtained 180 days after TCRalphabeta/CD19-depleted stem cell transplant. The CDR3 sequence: CASSPSPGAGYEQYF. The DNA for the CDR3 is TGCGCCAGCAGCCCAAGCCCGGGAGCAGGGTACGAGCAGTACTTC.